This entry lists 24 T cell receptor beta chains sequenced from one sample in a study of cytomegalovirus exposure and HLA in healthy donors. In the PCR, 60 Vbeta and 13 Jbeta primers were used. Sequencing used immunoSEQ multiplex PCR; TCRdb keeps in-frame clones, though not all of them. This table has around 140,000 clones, around 80% appearing once. Sequenced material: PBMCs. The receptors were gathered from a man in his forties in good health and CMV-seronegative.

This rearrangement joins TRBV6-5 to TRBJ2-5, with TRBD1 matching 11 bases. The J call may be faulty, since TRBJ2-7 better matches the DNA end. This CDR3 contains 15 residues. Germline V gene data show CDR1 as MNHEY and CDR2 as SVGAGI. CDR3 coding DNA: TGTGCCAGCAGTTACTCGGACAGGGGGCACTACGAGCAGTACTTC. Translation gives CASSYSDRGHYEQYF.

CDR3 sequence: CASSVASRGYTF. The CDR3 nucleotides are TGTGCCAGCAGCGTTGCTTCGCGAGGCTACACCTTC. The chain is built from TRBV9 and TRBJ1-2; D is unclear. Germline V gives CDR1 SGDLS, CDR2 YYNGEE. CDR3 size: 12 residues. V shed 2 bases and J shed 8 bases, with 10 bases lying between them.

The V and J genes are TRBV7-6 and TRBJ2-1; 7 positions agree with TRBD1. The junction had 7 bases not matched to a gene; V was cut back by 5 bases and J by 0 bases. The CDR3 extends over 16 amino acids. Germline V lookup: CDR1 SGHVS, CDR2 FNYEAQ. The CDR3 nucleotides are TGTGCCAGCAGCACCGGACAGGACAGCTCCTACAATGAGCAGTTCTTC. As protein: CASSTGQDSSYNEQFF.

V gene TRBV25-1 combines with J gene TRBJ2-5, with TRBD1 matching over 9 bases. The CDR3 contains 13 residues. V shed 6 bases and J 5 bases; nucleotides not matched to a gene: 4. Germline V gene sequence: CDR1 MGHDK, CDR2 SYGVNS. CDR3 amino acids: CASSRQGGETQYF. The CDR3 bases are TGTGCCAGCAGCCGACAGGGGGGGGAGACCCAGTACTTC.

The V call is TRBV4-1, the J call TRBJ2-7; 7 bases align to TRBD2. Germline CDR1 and CDR2: MGHRA and YSYEKL. Germline trimming cut 0 bases from V and 3 bases from J; bases unmatched to any gene: 8. CDR3 length equals 16 residues. CDR3: CASSQEPSGVNYEQYF. The DNA of the CDR3 is TGCGCCAGCAGCCAAGAACCCAGCGGGGTAAACTACGAGCAGTACTTC.

The rearrangement uses TRBV9 and TRBJ2-5, with a weak D call TRBD2 (7 bases). The J call could be wrong; TRBJ2-7 is a better fit for the DNA end. The CDR3 loop spans 14 amino acids. Germline CDR1 and CDR2: SGDLS and YYNGEE. CDR3 DNA sequence: TGTGCCAGCAGCGTAGAAGGAGGGGGGGCCGAGCAGTACTTC. It codes for CASSVEGGGAEQYF.

CDR3 nucleotides: TGTGCCAGCAGTTTATGGGGGGGGCCCGAGCAGTACTTC. This sequence encodes CASSLWGGPEQYF. This chain uses TRBV27 with TRBJ2-7; TRBD2 is a possible D gene (7 bases). The ends were cut back, 1 base at V and 6 bases at J, with 10 bases in the middle. The CDR3 consists of 13 residues. Per the germline V gene, CDR1 is MNHEY and CDR2 is SMNVEV (reference sequence).

This chain joins TRBV27 and TRBJ1-1, with D perhaps matching TRBD1 (6 bases). V was cut by 3 bases and J by 1 base, with 15 bases left in between. The CDR3 is made up of 16 amino acids. Germline CDR1 is MNHEY and CDR2 is SMNVEV (reference sequence). The CDR3 nucleotides read TGTGCCAGCAGTTTTTTCCAATCCAGGGGGAACACTGAAGCTTTCTTT. It specifies CASSFFQSRGNTEAFF.

The chain is built from TRBV6-1 and TRBJ1-2, with a tentative D call TRBD1 (5 bases). Germline loops: CDR1 MNHNS, CDR2 SASEGT. V was trimmed by 0 bases and J by 1 base, leaving 6 bases between them. CDR3 size: 14 residues. CDR3 sequence reads: CASSEAGGNYGYTF. CDR3 sequence (DNA): TGTGCCAGCAGTGAAGCGGGGGGTAACTATGGCTACACCTTC.

This chain's CDR3 is CASSPRDRFGSQPQHF. The CDR3 nucleotides read TGTGCCAGCAGCCCCCGGGACAGGTTTGGAAGTCAGCCCCAGCATTTT. This chain connects TRBV11-2 to TRBJ1-5; 8 bases map to TRBD1. In germline, CDR1 is SGHAT, CDR2 FQNNGV. This CDR3 has 16 amino acids. J was trimmed by 6 bases and V by 5 bases; bases with no gene match: 12.

This chain connects TRBV5-1 to TRBJ2-5, with TRBD1 identical over 7 bases. Per the germline V gene, CDR1 is SGHRS and CDR2 is YFSETQ. The CDR3 length is 13 residues. With 6 bases clipped from V and 2 bases from J, the junction kept 4 bases outside the gene matches. The CDR3 bases are TGCGCCAGCACCCAACAGGGGCAAGAGACCCAGTACTTC. It encodes CASTQQGQETQYF.

A word on this clone: The same CDR3 arises from other DNA sequences in this sample as well. The V call is TRBV11-2, the J call TRBJ1-1; D not certain. V was clipped by 0 bases and J by 6 bases, with 8 bases between them. The CDR3 extends over 13 amino acids. Looked up from germline, CDR1 is SGHAT and CDR2 is FQNNGV. The CDR3 nucleotides are TGTGCCAGCAGCTTAGACAGAGGAGCTGAAGCTTTCTTT. Amino acids: CASSLDRGAEAFF. The variable domain in full, with the rest retrieved from reference TRBV11-2 and TRBJ1-1, is EAGVAQSPRYKIIEKRQSVAFWCNPISGHATLYWYQQILGQGPKLLIQFQNNGVVDDSQLPKDRFSAERLKGVDSTLKIQPAKLEDSAVYLCASSLDRGAEAFFGQGTRLTVV.

The rearrangement uses TRBV7-9 and TRBJ2-5; 13 positions match TRBD2. CDR1 and CDR2 (germline): SEHNR, FQNEAQ (reference sequence). The CDR3 is made up of 18 amino acids. V gave up 5 bases and J gave up 2 bases; unmatched junction bases: 11. The CDR3 spells CASSPRTSGGVGQETQYF. The CDR3 region has the DNA TGTGCCAGCAGCCCCAGGACTAGCGGGGGCGTAGGGCAAGAGACCCAGTACTTC.

The J gene is TRBJ2-7, the V gene TRBV27, with 8 bases fitting TRBD1. The germline CDR1 and CDR2 sequences are MNHEY and SMNVEV (reference sequence). This CDR3 is built from 13 residues. The J segment lost 3 bases and the V segment lost 3 bases, leaving 1 base of the junction unmatched. The CDR3 nucleotides are TGTGCCAGCAGTTTTACAGGGGGCTACGAGCAGTACTTC. Its translation is CASSFTGGYEQYF.

The chain couples TRBV9 to TRBJ1-3; TRBD1 aligns across 7 bases. With V trimmed by 3 bases and J by 8 bases, 14 bases remained unmatched. The CDR3 is 16 amino acids. Germline V gene data show CDR1 as SGDLS and CDR2 as YYNGEE. The chain's CDR3 is CASSAMRQGGLDTIYF. The CDR3 DNA is TGTGCCAGCAGCGCGATGAGACAGGGCGGGTTGGACACCATATATTTT. Based on the CDR3 plus reference TRBV9 and TRBJ1-3, the full variable domain is DSGVTQTPKHLITATGQRVTLRCSPRSGDLSVYWYQQSLDQGLQFLIQYYNGEERAKGNILERFSAQQFPDLHSELNLSSLELGDSALYFCASSAMRQGGLDTIYFGEGSWLTVV.

V gene TRBV10-1 combines with J gene TRBJ2-3; no definite D call. The CDR3 sequence is 18 residues long. CDR1 is WNHNN, CDR2 SYGVQD, per germline (reference sequence). V was shortened by 4 bases and J by 0 bases, with 20 bases between the two germline ends. In nucleotides, the CDR3 is TGCGCCAGCAGTGCAAACTACCTCGGTAGTACTAGCACAGATACGCAGTATTTT. It codes for CASSANYLGSTSTDTQYF.

The chain carries TRBV27 and TRBJ2-1, with 9 bases matching TRBD2. This CDR3 has 15 amino acids. The J segment lost 7 bases and the V segment lost 3 bases, leaving 7 bases of the junction unmatched. Germline V lookup: CDR1 MNHEY, CDR2 SMNVEV (reference sequence). The CDR3 bases are TGTGCCAGCAGTTTCCGTGCGGGGGGGCTTAATGAGCAGTTCTTC. It translates to CASSFRAGGLNEQFF.

V gene TRBV6-5 combines with J gene TRBJ2-3, with a weak D call TRBD2 (6 bases). Trimming removed 8 bases at V and 6 bases at J, with 21 bases between. The CDR3 consists of 15 residues. The germline gives CDR1 MNHEY, CDR2 SVGAGI. In DNA form, the CDR3 reads TGTGCCAGCGCCTCGACTAGGCGACCCCGGGATACGCAGTATTTT. Translating it yields CASASTRRPRDTQYF.

In this sample, this clone turned up a few times. The gene calls are TRBV4-1 and TRBJ2-7; TRBD2 matches 10 bases. The ends lost 3 bases at V and 3 bases at J; junction bases unmatched: 5. The germline CDR1 and CDR2 sequences are MGHRA and YSYEKL. The CDR3 is made up of 15 amino acids. CDR3 residues: CASSQGLAKIYEQYF. CDR3 bases: TGCGCCAGCAGCCAGGGACTAGCGAAAATCTACGAGCAGTACTTC.

This chain uses TRBV5-1 with TRBJ1-5; D not resolved. The CDR3 has 18 residues. Germline CDR1 is SGHRS and CDR2 is YFSETQ. V was pared by 0 bases and J by 5 bases, with 21 bases between. The CDR3 nucleotides are TGCGCCAGCAGCTTGGCGCCGCGAGGAGGTCCCTCGGATCAGCCCCAGCATTTT. Translating gives CASSLAPRGGPSDQPQHF.

V and J are TRBV6-5 and TRBJ2-7, with D possibly being TRBD1 (5 bases). Per the germline V gene, CDR1 is MNHEY and CDR2 is SVGAGI. V shed 6 bases and J shed 7 bases, with 10 bases lying between them. The CDR3 is 11 amino acids. This CDR3 is CASRSGSEQYF. The CDR3 DNA sequence: TGTGCCAGCAGATCAGGGTCTGAGCAGTACTTC.

This rearrangement joins TRBV7-2 to TRBJ2-7; 7 bases fit TRBD1. V was clipped by 2 bases and J by 3 bases; unmatched bases: 13. The CDR3 is 17 residues long. Germline CDR1 reads SGHTA; CDR2 reads FQGNSA. DNA for the CDR3: TGTGCCAGCAGCTTATACGTAGGGGACAGTATATACTACGAGCAGTACTTC. Translated, it gives CASSLYVGDSIYYEQYF.

The CDR3 sequence: CASSLGLAGGLGSEQFF. In nucleotides, the CDR3 is TGTGCCAGCAGCTTGGGACTAGCGGGGGGGCTTGGGAGTGAGCAGTTCTTC. The V gene is TRBV5-4, the J gene TRBJ2-1, with 14 bases matching TRBD2. Germline CDR1 and CDR2: SGHNT and YYREEE (reference sequence). The CDR3 covers 17 residues. The ends lost 0 bases at V and 9 bases at J; junction bases unmatched: 8.

The chain employs TRBV19 and TRBJ2-3; 10 nucleotides align to TRBD1. V dropped 11 bases and J dropped 5; count of bases not matched to a gene: 10. Looked up from germline, CDR1 is LNHDA and CDR2 is SQIVND (reference sequence). The CDR3 contains 14 residues. CDR3 sequence: CASEDRGYRDTQYF. The CDR3 bases are TGTGCCTCCGAGGACAGGGGGTATAGAGATACGCAGTATTTT.